This T cell receptor beta chain was sequenced during a study of tumor and adjacent non-tumor tissue in lung cancer. Study-level information: Aged roughly 30 to 85 years, patients included 9 to 11 men and 5 women with stage I to III disease.

No cell sorting was done before RNA was extracted from the tissue. Chemotherapy-naive patients with new lung cancer underwent thoracic surgery in China, August–November 2014. The CDR3 runs to 15 residues. Germline V gene sequence: CDR1 MGHRA, CDR2 YSYEKL. Deletions cut 6 bases from V and 7 bases from J, with 21 bases between. Three rounds of nested PCR, following a modified ARM-PCR protocol, produced the TCRbeta library. In TCRdb, the multiplex PCR reads were re-called with MiXCR into one record per CDR3 protein. The sample holds 100,000 to 150,000 distinct CDR3 sequences, about 66% seen once. Notes on this clonotype: The conserved closing phenylalanine or tryptophan is absent in this CDR3, likely reflecting a read error.

Sequenced material: lung tumor tissue. The sequence was collected from a man between 25 and 39 years old with non-small cell lung cancer. This rearrangement joins TRBV4-1 to TRBJ1-2; TRBD1 might be the D (5 bases). CDR3 nucleotide sequence: TGCGCCAGCAGACGACAGAGGACGGGGCCTCTTGGCTACACCTCC. Amino acids: CASRRQRTGPLGYTS.